The clone carrying this TCR beta chain occurred a few times. Its antigen remains unidentified. These data come from a study of cytomegalovirus exposure and HLA in healthy donors. Points from the study as a whole: The study labeled under 200 TCR beta chains cytomegalovirus-associated. Testing in vitro showed a few CMV-associated chains specific for CMV antigens. V- and J-gene trimming of TCR beta was linked (in a later analysis) to a missense DCLRE1C variant. The authors considered a cluster of highly shared sequence variants likely to be a sequencing artifact.

V gave up 2 bases and J gave up 10 bases; unmatched junction bases: 7. The CDR3 is 14 amino acids. The germline gives CDR1 MNHEY, CDR2 SMNVEV (reference sequence). The PCR was carried out with 60 Vbeta primers and 13 Jbeta primers. Only in-frame clones appear in the TCRdb table, and some are missing; sequencing was by immunoSEQ multiplex PCR. The repertoire has approximately 180,000 clones, around 75% of them found once; the top ten carry around 3%. Input material: PBMCs. This TCR was recovered from a male donor in good health and CMV-seronegative. The V and J genes are TRBV27 and TRBJ2-3; 9 bases line up with TRBD2. CDR3 region: CASSLTREGYPQYF. The CDR3 nucleotides are TGTGCCAGCAGTTTAACGCGGGAGGGCTACCCGCAGTATTTT.